The source of this T cell receptor beta chain is a study of control samples from healthy donors and cancer patients. The CDR3 runs to 15 residues. V gave up 4 bases and J gave up 6 bases; unmatched junction bases: 6. Per germline, CDR1 LGHNA and CDR2 YNFKEQ. Only in-frame clones appear in the TCRdb table, and some are missing; sequencing was by immunoSEQ multiplex PCR. The sample includes roughly 180,000 clones, about 90% of them seen just once. This clonotype originated in a woman aged 40 to 55 in good health. The sequenced sample was blood. This sequence joins TRBV4-2 and TRBJ2-4, with 10 bases identical to TRBD2. In DNA form, the CDR3 reads TGTGCCAGCAGCCTGGCTAGCGGGGGCCCAAACATTCAGTACTTC. Translation gives CASSLASGGPNIQYF.